Each of the 22 T cell receptor beta chains below was sequenced from the same sample in a study of CXCR3-negative and CXCR3-positive naive CD8 T cells. Findings of the study overall: CXCR3-negative naive cells had less hydrophobic TRB CDR3s than did CXCR3-positive naive cells.

The antigens of these receptors remain unknown. With UMI labels, 5' RACE was used to prepare the TRB cDNA libraries. No DNA is given; TCRdb re-called the 5' RACE reads and lists each CDR3 protein once. The sample has 130,000 to 150,000 distinct CDR3 sequences; the top ten hold under 0.35%. The specimen sequenced was naive CXCR3+ CD8+ T cells from blood. Subset given: CD45RO-CCR7+CD27+CD95- naive CD8+ T cells expressing CXCR3 (TNR3+). All receptors derive from a human donor in good health. Some clones in this sample may be carry-over from other donors' samples.

The V call is TRBV5-4, the J call TRBJ2-7; TCRdb outputs TRBD1, but without DNA this stays unchecked. The germline V gene has CDR1 SGHNT and CDR2 YYREEE (reference sequence). The CDR3 is 14 amino acids. The CDR3 spells CASSYRDDSYEQYF.

V usage is TRBV28 and J usage is TRBJ2-7. Germline values: CDR1 MDHEN, CDR2 SYDVKM. This CDR3 comprises 14 residues. This CDR3 reads CASSSSGRAYEQYF.

This chain uses TRBV29-1 with TRBJ1-1; TCRdb outputs TRBD1, but without DNA this stays unchecked. Germline V gene sequence: CDR1 SQVTM, CDR2 ANQGSEA. This CDR3 spans 16 amino acids. This CDR3 reads CSVGGQGMAFNTEAFF.

The chain couples TRBV4-2 to TRBJ1-2; TCRdb gives TRBD1 as the D gene, but with no DNA this cannot be confirmed. From germline, CDR1 is LGHNA and CDR2 YNFKEQ. CDR3 length: 15 residues. CDR3 loop: CASSTLTGADYGYTF.

The CDR3 spells CASSINREAYEQYF. The rearrangement uses TRBV19 and TRBJ2-7; TCRdb's D call, TRBD1, is unchecked because there is no DNA. Germline V lookup: CDR1 LNHDA, CDR2 SQIVND (reference sequence). The CDR3 has 14 residues.

The chain combines TRBV12-3 or TRBV12-4 with TRBJ2-7; TCRdb's assignment of TRBD1 cannot be checked, as there is no DNA. This CDR3 spans 14 amino acids. CDR3 region: CASGTGTGGYEQYF.

This chain's CDR3 is CASSDGTGNEKLFF. This chain links TRBV5-1 with TRBJ1-4; the D call from TCRdb, TRBD1, cannot be confirmed without DNA. Germline lookup yields CDR1 SGHRS and CDR2 YFSETQ. This CDR3 has 14 residues. The variable domain in full, with the rest retrieved from reference TRBV5-1 and TRBJ1-4, is KAGVTQTPRYLIKTRGQQVTLSCSPISGHRSVSWYQQTPGQGLQFLFEYFSETQRNKGNFPGRFSGRQFSNSRSEMNVSTLELGDSALYLCASSDGTGNEKLFFGSGTQLSVL.

The rearrangement joins TRBV29-1 to TRBJ2-1. There are 15 residues in the CDR3. Germline values: CDR1 SQVTM, CDR2 ANQGSEA. The CDR3 loop reads CSVEGLGGSYNEQFF.

The V call is TRBV20-1, the J call TRBJ2-5; TCRdb returns TRBD2, unconfirmable since there is no DNA. Germline CDR1 is DFQATT and CDR2 is SNEGSKA (reference sequence). The CDR3 covers 16 residues. Here the CDR3 reads CSARGTSGGSQETQYF.

This chain uses TRBV10-3 with TRBJ2-1; TCRdb indicates TRBD1, and absent DNA this call remains unverified. This CDR3 spans 18 amino acids. Germline CDR1 ENHRY, CDR2 SYGVKD. The CDR3 sequence is CAISESLGLGAIGNEQFF.

This chain links TRBV27 with TRBJ2-7; TCRdb's D call, TRBD1, is unchecked because there is no DNA. The CDR3 has 16 amino acids. Germline V gives CDR1 MNHEY, CDR2 SMNVEV (reference sequence). This CDR3 is CASSPPPGGRSYEQYF.

The chain recombines TRBV12-3 or TRBV12-4 with TRBJ2-5; as DNA is missing, the TRBD1 call by TCRdb cannot be tested. The CDR3 totals 16 residues. The CDR3 sequence is CASSFWGRQGGETQYF.

The chain links TRBV29-1 to TRBJ2-3. Germline V gene sequence: CDR1 SQVTM, CDR2 ANQGSEA. This CDR3 spans 12 amino acids. CDR3 region: CSVPASTDTQYF.

The V gene is TRBV4-3, the J gene TRBJ2-7. The CDR3 is 12 amino acids. CDR1 and CDR2 (germline): LGHNA, YSLEER. The CDR3 region is CASSQAGYEQYF.

This chain links TRBV12-3 or TRBV12-4 with TRBJ1-1; TCRdb selects TRBD1, and the lack of DNA leaves this call unchecked. The CDR3 consists of 14 residues. This chain's CDR3 is CASSQGQGLTEAFF.

The CDR3 loop reads CATSKAGAGYNEQFF. The J gene is TRBJ2-1, the V gene TRBV15; the TCRdb call, TRBD2, lacks DNA for checking. CDR1 and CDR2 from the germline V gene are LNHNV and YYDKDF (reference sequence). There are 15 residues in the CDR3.

The rearrangement joins TRBV14 to TRBJ2-1. The germline V gene encodes CDR1 SGHDN and CDR2 FVKESK. The CDR3 is 15 residues long. This CDR3 is CASSPYGRSYNEQFF. The whole variable domain, filled in from reference TRBV14 and TRBJ2-1, reads EAGVTQFPSHSVIEKGQTVTLRCDPISGHDNLYWYRRVMGKEIKFLLHFVKESKQDESGMPNNRFLAERTGGTYSTLKVQPAELEDSGVYFCASSPYGRSYNEQFFGPGTRLTVL.

CDR3 protein: CASSLARGGQNSPLHF. The chain employs TRBV7-8 and TRBJ1-6. The CDR3 has 16 amino acids. Germline V gene data show CDR1 as SGHVS and CDR2 as FQNEAQ.

J is TRBJ2-7 and V is TRBV5-1. This CDR3 spans 14 amino acids. Per the germline V gene, CDR1 is SGHRS and CDR2 is YFSETQ. CDR3 region: CASSLDSKGYEQYF. The complete variable domain, with remaining parts taken from reference TRBV5-1 and TRBJ2-7, reads KAGVTQTPRYLIKTRGQQVTLSCSPISGHRSVSWYQQTPGQGLQFLFEYFSETQRNKGNFPGRFSGRQFSNSRSEMNVSTLELGDSALYLCASSLDSKGYEQYFGPGTRLTVT.

The chain joins TRBV9 to TRBJ1-1. The germline CDR1 and CDR2 sequences are SGDLS and YYNGEE. The CDR3 runs 15 residues. The CDR3 spells CASSVSGAMNTEAFF.

The chain combines TRBV2 with TRBJ2-7; TCRdb's D call, TRBD1, is unchecked because there is no DNA. Germline-derived CDR1 and CDR2 are SNHLY and FYNNEI. CDR3 size: 18 residues. This CDR3 reads CASSIGTEPTRGSYEQYF.

The J gene is TRBJ2-2, the V gene TRBV12-3 or TRBV12-4. The CDR3 loop spans 13 amino acids. This CDR3 reads CASSGENTGELFF.